Listed below are T cell receptor beta chains from one sample, sequenced in a study of patients with pleural tuberculosis. TCRdb re-called the reads with MiXCR, one entry per CDR3 protein. The sample holds around 30,000 distinct CDR3 sequences, 15% to 20% seen once. Sequenced: peripheral blood. Receptors were obtained from a human donor with pleural tuberculosis. Both conserved end residues are part of each CDR3. The order of the fields is D gene, clone size, J gene, V gene, CDR3 protein, CDR3 DNA. D genes are given only for firm matches. Part of the rows lack a size; the others show once, few, many or a class for expanded clones.

d_gene: NA; abundance: many; j_gene: TRBJ1-6; v_gene: TRBV6-6; CDR3aa: CASSYPNSPLHF; CDR3nt: TGTGCCAGCAGTTACCCCAATTCACCCCTCCACTTT
d_gene: TRBD1; abundance: many; j_gene: TRBJ2-3; v_gene: TRBV19; CDR3aa: CASSRQGALTDTQYF; CDR3nt: TGTGCCAGTAGTCGACAGGGGGCGCTTACAGATACGCAGTATTTT
d_gene: TRBD1; abundance: medium-sized; j_gene: TRBJ1-2; v_gene: TRBV25-1; CDR3aa: CASSASRTGGLGYTF; CDR3nt: TGTGCCAGCAGTGCGTCACGGACAGGGGGCCTTGGCTACACCTTC
d_gene: TRBD1; abundance: medium-sized; j_gene: TRBJ2-1; v_gene: TRBV19; CDR3aa: CASKTGGGTGTLGEQFF; CDR3nt: TGTGCCAGTAAAACCGGCGGTGGGACAGGGACATTGGGCGAGCAGTTCTTC
d_gene: NA; abundance: many; j_gene: TRBJ2-5; v_gene: TRBV4-3; CDR3aa: CASSQEGRAETQYF; CDR3nt: TGCGCCAGCAGCCAAGAGGGAAGGGCTGAGACCCAGTACTTC
d_gene: TRBD2; abundance: many; j_gene: TRBJ2-7; v_gene: TRBV20-1; CDR3aa: CSATPGTSGESSYEQYF; CDR3nt: TGCAGTGCCACGCCCGGGACTAGCGGGGAGTCATCCTACGAGCAGTACTTC
d_gene: NA; abundance: many; j_gene: TRBJ2-7; v_gene: TRBV5-5; CDR3aa: CASSFGTDSYEQYF; CDR3nt: TGTGCCAGCAGCTTTGGGACGGACAGCTACGAGCAGTACTTC
d_gene: TRBD1; abundance: medium-sized; j_gene: TRBJ2-7; v_gene: TRBV27; CDR3aa: CASSTRQGYEQYF; CDR3nt: TGTGCCAGCAGTACTAGACAGGGCTACGAGCAGTACTTC
d_gene: NA; abundance: NA; j_gene: TRBJ1-1; v_gene: TRBV28; CDR3aa: CASREGWNTEAFF; CDR3nt: TGTGCCAGCAGGGAGGGCTGGAACACTGAAGCTTTCTTT
d_gene: TRBD1; abundance: NA; j_gene: TRBJ1-5; v_gene: TRBV7-9; CDR3aa: CASSSRGHNNQPQHF; CDR3nt: TGTGCCAGCAGCTCGAGGGGGCACAACAATCAGCCCCAGCATTTT
d_gene: NA; abundance: many; j_gene: TRBJ1-5; v_gene: TRBV11-2; CDR3aa: CASSLSPSNQPQHF; CDR3nt: TGTGCCAGCAGCTTGTCCCCGAGCAATCAGCCCCAGCATTTT
d_gene: NA; abundance: medium-sized; j_gene: TRBJ1-1; v_gene: TRBV6-2/TRBV6-3; CDR3aa: CASSYAIGTLEAFF; CDR3nt: TGTGCCAGCAGTTACGCAATTGGGACTCTTGAAGCTTTCTTT
d_gene: TRBD1; abundance: many; j_gene: TRBJ1-2; v_gene: TRBV5-1; CDR3aa: CASRTGENYGYTF; CDR3nt: TGCGCCAGCAGAACAGGGGAAAACTATGGCTACACCTTC
d_gene: NA; abundance: many; j_gene: TRBJ1-2; v_gene: TRBV29-1; CDR3aa: CSVEDVGYTF; CDR3nt: TGCAGCGTTGAAGATGTGGGCTACACCTTC
d_gene: NA; abundance: many; j_gene: TRBJ1-1; v_gene: TRBV11-2; CDR3aa: CASSLSGGNTEAFF; CDR3nt: TGTGCCAGCAGCCTATCCGGGGGTAACACTGAAGCTTTCTTT
d_gene: NA; abundance: many; j_gene: TRBJ2-7; v_gene: TRBV11-2; CDR3aa: CASSQGSSPQYF; CDR3nt: TGTGCCAGCAGCCAGGGAAGCAGCCCCCAGTACTTC
d_gene: NA; abundance: NA; j_gene: TRBJ2-4; v_gene: TRBV5-6; CDR3aa: CASSLRGGMHIQYF; CDR3nt: TGTGCCAGCAGCCTGAGGGGGGGGATGCACATTCAGTACTTC
d_gene: NA; abundance: NA; j_gene: TRBJ1-5; v_gene: TRBV20-1; CDR3aa: CSAPEMTENQPRHF; CDR3nt: TGCAGTGCTCCAGAGATGACAGAAAATCAGCCCCGGCACTTT
d_gene: NA; abundance: many; j_gene: TRBJ1-2; v_gene: TRBV28; CDR3aa: CASSLFGGVYTAGYTF; CDR3nt: TGTGCCAGCAGTTTGTTTGGGGGCGTCTACACAGCTGGCTACACCTTC
d_gene: TRBD2; abundance: many; j_gene: TRBJ2-1; v_gene: TRBV7-9; CDR3aa: CASSSSGGENEQFF; CDR3nt: TGTGCCAGCAGCTCGTCCGGGGGGGAAAATGAGCAGTTCTTC
d_gene: TRBD1; abundance: NA; j_gene: TRBJ2-4; v_gene: TRBV30; CDR3aa: CAWAAGQGSIQYF; CDR3nt: TGTGCCTGGGCCGCCGGACAGGGAAGCATTCAGTACTTC
d_gene: NA; abundance: many; j_gene: TRBJ2-3; v_gene: TRBV15; CDR3aa: CATSREQSTDTQYF; CDR3nt: TGTGCCACCAGCAGAGAACAGAGCACAGATACGCAGTATTTT
d_gene: TRBD1; abundance: many; j_gene: TRBJ2-3; v_gene: TRBV27; CDR3aa: CASSPLVTGNSADTQYF; CDR3nt: TGTGCCAGCAGTCCATTGGTGACAGGGAATAGTGCAGATACGCAGTATTTT
d_gene: NA; abundance: NA; j_gene: TRBJ1-1; v_gene: TRBV27; CDR3aa: CASSETSDSGAFF; CDR3nt: TGTGCCAGCAGTGAAACCTCGGACAGCGGAGCTTTCTTC
d_gene: NA; abundance: many; j_gene: TRBJ2-1; v_gene: TRBV20-1; CDR3aa: CSARDQRGSNEQFF; CDR3nt: TGCAGTGCTAGAGATCAGAGGGGGTCAAATGAGCAGTTCTTC
d_gene: NA; abundance: many; j_gene: TRBJ2-5; v_gene: TRBV27; CDR3aa: CASNNTQGWQETQYF; CDR3nt: TGTGCCAGCAATAATACTCAGGGTTGGCAAGAGACCCAGTACTTC
d_gene: NA; abundance: many; j_gene: TRBJ1-1; v_gene: TRBV3-1; CDR3aa: CASSPGGRDTEAFF; CDR3nt: TGTGCCAGCAGCCCCGGGGGGCGGGACACTGAAGCTTTCTTT
d_gene: TRBD2; abundance: many; j_gene: TRBJ2-3; v_gene: TRBV14; CDR3aa: CASSQLVGGATDTQYF; CDR3nt: TGTGCCAGCAGTCAACTGGTCGGGGGGGCAACAGATACGCAGTATTTT
d_gene: NA; abundance: many; j_gene: TRBJ1-1; v_gene: TRBV19; CDR3aa: CASSIDRFLVTAGPTEAFF; CDR3nt: TGTGCCAGTAGTATAGATCGATTTCTTGTTACGGCGGGGCCCACTGAAGCTTTCTTT
d_gene: TRBD1; abundance: many; j_gene: TRBJ1-2; v_gene: TRBV6-2/TRBV6-3; CDR3aa: CASDKGGTDYGYTF; CDR3nt: TGTGCCAGCGACAAGGGCGGGACAGACTATGGCTACACCTTC
d_gene: NA; abundance: many; j_gene: TRBJ1-1; v_gene: TRBV3-1; CDR3aa: CASSPRDGNTEAFF; CDR3nt: TGTGCCAGCAGCCCCCGTGACGGGAACACTGAAGCTTTCTTT
d_gene: NA; abundance: many; j_gene: TRBJ2-1; v_gene: TRBV12-3/TRBV12-4; CDR3aa: CASSQTNEQFF; CDR3nt: TGTGCCAGCAGTCAGACGAATGAGCAGTTCTTC
d_gene: NA; abundance: many; j_gene: TRBJ1-1; v_gene: TRBV30; CDR3aa: CAWTRGSEAFF; CDR3nt: TGTGCCTGGACCCGAGGGTCTGAAGCTTTCTTT
d_gene: NA; abundance: many; j_gene: TRBJ1-2; v_gene: TRBV27; CDR3aa: CASSTGTALGYTF; CDR3nt: TGTGCCAGCAGTACGGGGACCGCGTTAGGCTACACCTTC
d_gene: TRBD1; abundance: many; j_gene: TRBJ2-7; v_gene: TRBV27; CDR3aa: CASSSGQGATYEQYF; CDR3nt: TGTGCCAGCAGTTCCGGACAGGGGGCTACCTACGAGCAGTACTTC
d_gene: NA; abundance: NA; j_gene: TRBJ2-1; v_gene: TRBV27; CDR3aa: CASMTGSYEQFF; CDR3nt: TGTGCCAGCATGACGGGATCCTATGAGCAGTTCTTC
d_gene: NA; abundance: many; j_gene: TRBJ1-1; v_gene: TRBV2; CDR3aa: CASSLRVPTEAFF; CDR3nt: TGTGCCAGCAGCCTGCGGGTACCCACTGAAGCTTTCTTT
d_gene: NA; abundance: NA; j_gene: TRBJ1-2; v_gene: TRBV29-1; CDR3aa: CNVDSPLAEGDYGYTF; CDR3nt: TGCAACGTTGACAGCCCGTTGGCAGAAGGGGACTATGGCTACACCTTC
d_gene: NA; abundance: many; j_gene: TRBJ2-5; v_gene: TRBV28; CDR3aa: CASDVAGAGTQYF; CDR3nt: TGTGCCAGCGACGTAGCAGGGGCAGGGACCCAGTACTTC
d_gene: NA; abundance: many; j_gene: TRBJ2-1; v_gene: TRBV7-9; CDR3aa: CASSHQLIRGNEQFF; CDR3nt: TGTGCCAGCAGCCACCAGCTCATAAGAGGCAATGAGCAGTTCTTC
d_gene: NA; abundance: NA; j_gene: TRBJ1-1; v_gene: TRBV27; CDR3aa: CASSLNPRGGVEAFF; CDR3nt: TGTGCCAGCAGTTTAAACCCCAGGGGAGGGGTTGAAGCTTTCTTT
d_gene: TRBD2; abundance: NA; j_gene: TRBJ2-7; v_gene: TRBV15; CDR3aa: CATSGALAGGAYEQYF; CDR3nt: TGTGCCACCAGCGGTGCTCTAGCGGGAGGGGCCTACGAGCAGTACTTC
d_gene: NA; abundance: NA; j_gene: TRBJ1-3; v_gene: TRBV30; CDR3aa: CAWRTQGDRNTIYF; CDR3nt: TGTGCCTGGAGAACCCAGGGAGATAGAAACACCATATATTTT
d_gene: NA; abundance: NA; j_gene: TRBJ2-1; v_gene: TRBV7-6; CDR3aa: CASSACNEQFF; CDR3nt: TGTGCCAGCAGCGCCTGTAATGAACAGTTCTTC
d_gene: TRBD1; abundance: many; j_gene: TRBJ2-5; v_gene: TRBV7-9; CDR3aa: CASSFPGQVLETQYF; CDR3nt: TGTGCCAGCAGCTTCCCGGGACAGGTACTCGAGACCCAGTACTTC
d_gene: NA; abundance: medium-sized; j_gene: TRBJ1-1; v_gene: TRBV27; CDR3aa: CASSSTESLAFF; CDR3nt: TGTGCCAGCAGTTCGACGGAGAGTCTCGCTTTCTTT